One T cell receptor beta chain is described in this entry. The sample originates from a study of early T cells in non-severe SARS-CoV-2 infection. TCRdb used MiXCR to reprocess the 5' RACE reads, holding one entry per CDR3 protein. The table lists some 100,000 distinct CDR3 sequences, roughly 14% of them singletons. Germline V gene lookup returns CDR1 SNHLY and CDR2 FYNNEI. V was cut by 1 base and J by 1 base, with 5 bases left in between. The CDR3 spans 15 residues. This chain links TRBV2 with TRBJ2-6; D is unclear. The receptor was derived from an adult who was a healthcare worker with PCR-confirmed SARS-CoV-2 infection or an uninfected control (not recorded which). The sample consisted of whole blood. The CDR3 loop is CASSEDLSGANVLTF. The CDR3 DNA is TGTGCCAGCAGTGAAGATCTTTCTGGGGCCAACGTCCTGACTTTC.